These 19 T cell receptor beta chains were all obtained from the same sample, sequenced in a study of blood T cell repertoires in COVID-19. The table came from immunoSEQ multiplex PCR; TCRdb's copy has only in-frame clones and leaves some out. This sample has about 260,000 clones, with around 84% found just once. Sequencing was performed on PBMCs or T cells enriched from blood (not recorded which). The receptors shown here come from a man in his thirties or forties with acute COVID-19.

The rearrangement links TRBV7-3 to TRBJ1-1; 8 positions match TRBD1. This CDR3 is built from 13 residues. Germline CDR1 reads SGHTA; CDR2 reads FQGTGA. Germline trimming cut 5 bases from V and 5 bases from J; bases unmatched to any gene: 4. The DNA for the CDR3 is TGTGCCAGCAGCCCAGGGGGCCGGACTGAAGCTTTCTTT. Translating gives CASSPGGRTEAFF.

The chain links TRBV19 to TRBJ1-1; 7 nucleotides match TRBD1. Looked up from germline, CDR1 is LNHDA and CDR2 is SQIVND (reference sequence). J gave up 3 bases and V 1 base, and 11 bases lay outside the gene matches. The CDR3 loop spans 17 amino acids. In nucleotides, the CDR3 is TGTGCCAGTAGTATAGCGAGAGGGGGCGCCAGGTACACTGAAGCTTTCTTT. Amino acids: CASSIARGGARYTEAFF.

The chain links TRBV18 to TRBJ1-5; 11 nucleotides align to TRBD1. The CDR3 contains 17 residues. V was pared by 6 bases and J by 4 bases, with 11 bases of the junction left unmatched. CDR1 and CDR2 (germline): KGHSH, LQKENI. DNA of the CDR3: TGTGCCAGCTCGCCCGGGACAGGGGGAGGATGGAATCAGCCCCAGCATTTT. It codes for CASSPGTGGGWNQPQHF.

The CDR3 coding sequence is TGTGCCAGCAGCTTTCTCGGCGAGCAGTACGTC. Its protein product is CASSFLGEQYV. The chain recombines TRBV5-8 with TRBJ2-7; no reliable D call. The CDR3 runs to 11 residues. Looked up from germline, CDR1 is SGHTS and CDR2 is YDEGEE. V was pared by 2 bases and J by 6 bases, with 6 bases between.

This chain connects TRBV11-2 to TRBJ2-2; D possibly corresponds to TRBD2 (6 bases). From germline, CDR1 is SGHAT and CDR2 FQNNGV. V lost 1 base, J lost 7 bases, and 13 bases lay in between. There are 15 residues in the CDR3. CDR3 nucleotide sequence: TGTGCCAGCAGCTTAGCCCCGGGAGCGGGCGGGGAGCTGTTTTTT. It yields the protein CASSLAPGAGGELFF.

The genes are TRBV14 and TRBJ2-1; 8 nucleotides align to TRBD1. Germline-derived CDR1 and CDR2 are SGHDN and FVKESK. The V and J ends lost 4 bases and 7 bases, in that order; junction bases with no gene match: 6. The CDR3 sequence is 14 residues long. In DNA form, the CDR3 reads TGTGCCAGCAGCCGGCCGACAGGGGTAAATGAGCAGTTCTTC. This gives the protein CASSRPTGVNEQFF.

The CDR3 here is CASSDSSQGGSPLHF. CDR3 bases: TGTGCCAGCAGTGACTCAAGTCAGGGGGGTTCACCCCTCCACTTT. V and J are TRBV6-4 and TRBJ1-6; the match to TRBD1 covers 7 bases. Germline CDR1 and CDR2: MRHNA and SNTAGT. The CDR3 totals 15 residues. The V and J ends lost 0 bases and 9 bases, in that order; junction bases with no gene match: 5.

This clone occurred once. The rearrangement joins TRBV10-1 to TRBJ2-2; D gene uncertain. CDR1 and CDR2 from the germline V gene are WNHNN and SYGVQD (reference sequence). V shed 6 bases and J shed 4 bases, with 6 bases lying between them. The CDR3 is 12 residues long. CDR3 region: CASSQATGELFF. The CDR3 DNA reads as TGCGCCAGCAGCCAGGCCACCGGGGAGCTGTTTTTT.

The chain recombines TRBV11-2 with TRBJ2-3, with D possibly TRBD2 on 6 matching bases. Germline V lookup: CDR1 SGHAT, CDR2 FQNNGV. The V and J ends lost 6 bases and 6 bases respectively, with 10 bases between them. The CDR3 runs 12 residues. The CDR3 region has the DNA TGTGCCAGCAGGCGGGACCCGGATACGCAGTATTTT. This encodes CASRRDPDTQYF.

This chain uses TRBV5-1 with TRBJ2-6; 8 bases match TRBD1. Trimming cost V 0 bases and J 0 bases; bases outside gene matches: 5. Germline CDR1 and CDR2: SGHRS and YFSETQ. This CDR3 has 18 residues. This chain's CDR3 is CASSLVAGTGSGANVLTF. The CDR3 nucleotides are TGCGCCAGCAGCTTGGTAGCAGGGACAGGCTCTGGGGCCAACGTCCTGACTTTC.

This clone was detected only a few times. This chain joins TRBV30 and TRBJ2-4, with 7 bases matching TRBD2. J was trimmed by 5 bases and V by 3 bases; bases with no gene match: 7. Germline-derived CDR1 and CDR2 are GTSNPN and SVGIG (reference sequence). The CDR3 consists of 14 residues. The chain's CDR3 is CAWRPASGQNIQYF. In DNA form, the CDR3 reads TGTGCCTGGAGACCGGCTAGCGGTCAAAACATTCAGTACTTC.

The rearrangement links TRBV11-3 to TRBJ2-3; D remains ambiguous. The CDR3 runs to 15 residues. Germline-derived CDR1 and CDR2 are SGHNT and YENEEA. V lost 5 bases, J lost 0 bases, and 12 bases lay in between. The CDR3 spells CASSRTRLSTDTQYF. DNA of the CDR3: TGTGCCAGCAGCCGAACGCGGTTAAGCACAGATACGCAGTATTTT.

This chain uses TRBV7-6 with TRBJ2-2; 12 bases fit TRBD2. CDR3 size: 17 residues. Germline V lookup: CDR1 SGHVS, CDR2 FNYEAQ. The ends lost 0 bases at V and 3 bases at J; junction bases unmatched: 2. DNA of the CDR3: TGTGCCAGCAGCTTAGCGAGACTAGCGGGAGACACCGGGGAGCTGTTTTTT. It is translated as CASSLARLAGDTGELFF.

The V and J genes are TRBV6-5 and TRBJ2-5; 14 bases line up with TRBD2. Trimming at V came to 2 bases and at J to 5 bases, leaving 4 bases not matched to a gene. CDR3 length: 16 amino acids. Germline V gene lookup returns CDR1 MNHEY and CDR2 SVGAGI. The CDR3 region is CASSYAGTSGSETQYF. CDR3 in DNA: TGTGCCAGCAGTTACGCAGGGACTAGCGGGAGCGAGACCCAGTACTTC.

This chain joins TRBV5-1 and TRBJ2-3, with D hard to call. The CDR3 contains 14 residues. V lost 4 bases to trimming and J lost 1 base, with 10 bases between them. Looked up from germline, CDR1 is SGHRS and CDR2 is YFSETQ. CDR3 loop: CASSPRLRTDTQYF. The CDR3 region has the DNA TGCGCCAGCAGCCCCAGACTCCGCACAGATACGCAGTATTTT.

V is TRBV5-6 and J is TRBJ1-1; 7 bases line up with TRBD1. CDR1 is SGHDT and CDR2 is YYEEEE in the germline V gene. Trimming removed 0 bases from V and 1 base from J; junction bases left unmatched: 0. There are 14 residues in the CDR3. CDR3 DNA sequence: TGTGCCAGCAGCTTGGAGGGGGCGAACACTGAAGCTTTCTTT. Its protein is CASSLEGANTEAFF. Combining the CDR3 with reference TRBV5-6 and TRBJ1-1 gives the whole variable domain DAGVTQSPTHLIKTRGQQVTLRCSPKSGHDTVSWYQQALGQGPQFIFQYYEEEERQRGNFPDRFSGHQFPNYSSELNVNALLLGDSALYLCASSLEGANTEAFFGQGTRLTVV.

This clone is medium-sized (0.01 to 0.1%). This chain links TRBV29-1 with TRBJ1-2, with a tentative D call TRBD1 (6 bases). CDR3 size: 11 residues. Germline values: CDR1 SQVTM, CDR2 ANQGSEA. Trimming pared 3 bases from V and 8 bases from J, leaving 10 bases between. CDR3 in amino acids: CSVDRGKGYTF. CDR3 bases: TGCAGCGTTGACAGGGGAAAGGGCTACACCTTC.

V gene TRBV4-1 combines with J gene TRBJ1-5; unclear D gene. Per the germline V gene, CDR1 is MGHRA and CDR2 is YSYEKL. V lost 1 base and J lost 0, with 7 bases in between. The CDR3 consists of 15 residues. CDR3 nucleotides: TGCGCCAGCAGCCAAGTTAAGAGTAGCAATCAGCCCCAGCATTTT. It codes for CASSQVKSSNQPQHF.

There are a few counts of this clone. V gene TRBV27 combines with J gene TRBJ2-1, with D maybe TRBD1 (5 bases). The CDR3 has 17 residues. Germline values: CDR1 MNHEY, CDR2 SMNVEV (reference sequence). Deletions cut 5 bases from V and 0 bases from J, with 17 bases between. CDR3 residues: CASSPTNRRSSYNEQFF. Written as DNA, the CDR3 is TGTGCCAGCAGTCCGACAAACAGGAGAAGCTCCTACAATGAGCAGTTCTTC.